The next 9 T cell receptor beta chains were all read from a single sample in a study of cytomegalovirus exposure and HLA in healthy donors. PCR primers comprised 60 Vbeta and 13 Jbeta primers. Here immunoSEQ multiplex PCR was the method, and the copy in TCRdb shows in-frame clones only, minus some. The sample shows 100,000 or so clones, more than 80% of them seen only once. The material sequenced was PBMCs. The receptors were gathered from a man aged 25 to 40 in good health and CMV-seronegative.

The chain carries TRBV18 and TRBJ1-5; 7 positions match TRBD1. Germline V gene lookup returns CDR1 KGHSH and CDR2 LQKENI. J gave up 3 bases and V 6 bases, and 8 bases lay outside the gene matches. This CDR3 comprises 15 residues. The CDR3 coding sequence is TGTGCCAGCTCCGCCACAGGGGCCAACAATCAGCCCCAGCATTTT. Encoded protein: CASSATGANNQPQHF.

This sequence joins TRBV2 and TRBJ1-2, with D unresolved. CDR3 length equals 12 residues. The germline V and J ends were trimmed by 6 bases and 7 bases, with 12 bases remaining between them. Germline V gene sequence: CDR1 SNHLY, CDR2 FYNNEI. CDR3 loop: CASRREETGYTF. The CDR3 DNA reads TGTGCCAGCAGAAGGGAGGAAACTGGCTACACCTTC.

The chain carries TRBV7-9 and TRBJ2-5; a weak D match, TRBD2 (5 bases). CDR1 SEHNR and CDR2 FQNEAQ come from the germline V gene (reference sequence). V gave up 5 bases and J gave up 4 bases, with 11 bases separating them. The CDR3 length is 13 residues. The CDR3 protein is CASSGSSTETQYF. The CDR3 nucleotides read TGTGCCAGCAGCGGGTCTAGCACAGAGACCCAGTACTTC. Based on the CDR3 plus reference TRBV7-9 and TRBJ2-5, the full variable domain is DTGVSQNPRHKITKRGQNVTFRCDPISEHNRLYWYRQTLGQGPEFLTYFQNEAQLEKSRLLSDRFSAERPKGSFSTLEIQRTEQGDSAMYLCASSGSSTETQYFGPGTRLLVL.

The J gene is TRBJ1-2, the V gene TRBV6-5; the match to TRBD1 covers 7 bases. Germline CDR1 is MNHEY and CDR2 is SVGAGI. V gave up 6 bases and J gave up 4 bases; unmatched junction bases: 8. The CDR3 has 14 residues. Here the CDR3 reads CASSPDRAGYGYTF. The DNA for the CDR3 is TGTGCCAGCAGCCCCGACAGGGCGGGCTATGGCTACACCTTC.

There are a few counts of this clone. The V gene is TRBV4-3, the J gene TRBJ1-5; D might be TRBD1 (5 bases). The CDR3 extends over 16 amino acids. Trimming removed 0 bases at V and 3 bases at J, with 12 bases between. Germline V gives CDR1 LGHNA, CDR2 YSLEER. The CDR3 DNA reads as TGCGCCAGCAGCCAAGATGGTGACAGAAACAATCAGCCCCAGCATTTT. Translation gives CASSQDGDRNNQPQHF.

The chain joins TRBV6-6 to TRBJ1-1, with TRBD1 matching over 7 bases. The CDR3 sequence is 16 residues long. Germline values: CDR1 MNHNY, CDR2 SVGAGI (reference sequence). Trimming took 0 bases from V and 4 from J; bases not matched to a gene: 8. The CDR3 sequence is CASSYSAGGRGTEAFF. CDR3 nucleotide sequence: TGTGCCAGCAGTTACTCGGCAGGGGGTAGGGGCACTGAAGCTTTCTTT.

The CDR3 spells CASSRDRDYEQYF. CDR3 sequence (DNA): TGCGCCAGCAGTCGGGACAGGGACTACGAGCAGTACTTC. V gene TRBV5-1 combines with J gene TRBJ2-7; TRBD1 matches 9 bases. CDR3 length: 13 amino acids. Germline V gene lookup returns CDR1 SGHRS and CDR2 YFSETQ. Losses at the gene ends were 5 bases for V and 3 bases for J; bases not matched to a gene: 3.

This clone came up a few times. The rearrangement uses TRBV4-2 and TRBJ2-3, with TRBD2 matching over 9 bases. V lost 2 bases to trimming and J lost 6 bases; unmatched junction nucleotides: 6. The CDR3 length is 15 residues. Germline V lookup: CDR1 LGHNA, CDR2 YNFKEQ. The CDR3 coding sequence is TGTGCCAGCAGCCAATCTAGCGGGGCGGGGGATACGCAGTATTTT. This translates into CASSQSSGAGDTQYF.

The chain carries TRBV6-6 and TRBJ2-2; TRBD1 agrees at 9 bases. The ends lost 6 bases at V and 7 bases at J; junction bases unmatched: 6. Germline CDR1 MNHNY, CDR2 SVGAGI (reference sequence). The CDR3 extends over 14 amino acids. CDR3 residues: CASSPGQGIGELFF. The CDR3 DNA sequence: TGTGCCAGCAGCCCGGGACAGGGCATCGGGGAGCTGTTTTTT.